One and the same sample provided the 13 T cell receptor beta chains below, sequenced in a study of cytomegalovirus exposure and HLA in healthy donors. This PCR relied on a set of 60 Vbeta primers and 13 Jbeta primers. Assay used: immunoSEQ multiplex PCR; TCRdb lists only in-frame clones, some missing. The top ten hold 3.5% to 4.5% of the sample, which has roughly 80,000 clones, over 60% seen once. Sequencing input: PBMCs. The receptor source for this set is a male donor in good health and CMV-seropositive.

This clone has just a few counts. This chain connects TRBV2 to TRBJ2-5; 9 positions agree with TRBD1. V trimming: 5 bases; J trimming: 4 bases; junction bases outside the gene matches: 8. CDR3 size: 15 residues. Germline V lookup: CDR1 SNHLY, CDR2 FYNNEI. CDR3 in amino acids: CASSWDRAVGETQYF. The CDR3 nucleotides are TGTGCCAGCAGTTGGGACAGGGCGGTCGGAGAGACCCAGTACTTC.

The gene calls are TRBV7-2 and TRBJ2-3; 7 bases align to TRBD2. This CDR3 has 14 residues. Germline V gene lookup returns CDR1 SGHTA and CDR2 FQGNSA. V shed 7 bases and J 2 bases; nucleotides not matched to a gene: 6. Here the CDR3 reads CASNLERDTDTQYF. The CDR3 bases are TGTGCCAGCAACTTGGAGCGGGACACAGATACGCAGTATTTT.

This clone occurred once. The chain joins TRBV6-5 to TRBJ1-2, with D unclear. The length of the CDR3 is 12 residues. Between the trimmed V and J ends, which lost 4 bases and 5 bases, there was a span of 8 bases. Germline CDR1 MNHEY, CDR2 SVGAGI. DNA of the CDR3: TGTGCCAGCAGTTCGACTCCTTATGGCTACACCTTC. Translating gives CASSSTPYGYTF.

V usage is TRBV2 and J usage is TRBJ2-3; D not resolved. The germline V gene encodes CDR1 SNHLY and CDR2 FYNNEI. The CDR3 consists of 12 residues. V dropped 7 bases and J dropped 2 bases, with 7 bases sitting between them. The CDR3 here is CASNSDTDTQYF. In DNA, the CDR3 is TGTGCCAGCAATTCAGACACAGATACGCAGTATTTT. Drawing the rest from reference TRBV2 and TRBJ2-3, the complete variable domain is EPEVTQTPSHQVTQMGQEVILRCVPISNHLYFYWYRQILGQKVEFLVSFYNNEISEKSEIFDDQFSVERPDGSNFTLKIRSTKLEDSAMYFCASNSDTDTQYFGPGTRLTVL.

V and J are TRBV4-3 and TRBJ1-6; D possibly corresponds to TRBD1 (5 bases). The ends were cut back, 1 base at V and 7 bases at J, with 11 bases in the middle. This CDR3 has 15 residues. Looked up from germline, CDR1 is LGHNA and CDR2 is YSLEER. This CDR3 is CASSQGSGANSPLHF. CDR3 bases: TGCGCCAGCAGCCAAGGTAGTGGGGCAAATTCACCCCTCCACTTT.

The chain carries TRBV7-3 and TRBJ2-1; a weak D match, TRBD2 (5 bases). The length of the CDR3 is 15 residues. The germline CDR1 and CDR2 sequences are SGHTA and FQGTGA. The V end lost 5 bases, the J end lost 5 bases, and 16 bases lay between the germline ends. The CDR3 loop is CASSPPEPGNNEQFF. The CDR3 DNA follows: TGTGCCAGCAGCCCCCCGGAGCCGGGGAACAATGAGCAGTTCTTC.

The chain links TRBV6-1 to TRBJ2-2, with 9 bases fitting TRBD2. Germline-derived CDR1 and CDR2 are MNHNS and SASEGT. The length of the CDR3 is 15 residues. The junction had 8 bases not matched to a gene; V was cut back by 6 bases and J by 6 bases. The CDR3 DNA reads TGTGCCAGCAGACTGACTAGCGGAGGTCCCGGGGAGCTGTTTTTT. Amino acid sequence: CASRLTSGGPGELFF.

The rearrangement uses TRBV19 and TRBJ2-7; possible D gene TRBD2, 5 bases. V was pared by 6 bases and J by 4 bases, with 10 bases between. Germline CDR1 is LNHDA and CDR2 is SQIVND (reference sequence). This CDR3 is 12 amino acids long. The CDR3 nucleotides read TGTGCCAGTAGCCATCGGGATTACGAGCAGTACTTC. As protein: CASSHRDYEQYF.

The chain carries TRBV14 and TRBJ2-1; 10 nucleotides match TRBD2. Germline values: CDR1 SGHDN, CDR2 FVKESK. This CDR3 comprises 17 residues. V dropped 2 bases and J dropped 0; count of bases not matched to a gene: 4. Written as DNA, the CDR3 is TGTGCCAGCAGCCAAATGGCTAGCGGGAGCTCCTACAATGAGCAGTTCTTC. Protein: CASSQMASGSSYNEQFF. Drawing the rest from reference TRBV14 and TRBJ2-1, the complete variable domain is EAGVTQFPSHSVIEKGQTVTLRCDPISGHDNLYWYRRVMGKEIKFLLHFVKESKQDESGMPNNRFLAERTGGTYSTLKVQPAELEDSGVYFCASSQMASGSSYNEQFFGPGTRLTVL.

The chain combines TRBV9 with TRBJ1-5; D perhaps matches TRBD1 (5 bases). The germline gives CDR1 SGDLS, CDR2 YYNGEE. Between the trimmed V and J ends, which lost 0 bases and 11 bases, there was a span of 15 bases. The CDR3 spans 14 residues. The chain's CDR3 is CASSVGSQEGSQHF. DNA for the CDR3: TGTGCCAGCAGCGTAGGTAGTCAGGAGGGGTCCCAGCATTTT.

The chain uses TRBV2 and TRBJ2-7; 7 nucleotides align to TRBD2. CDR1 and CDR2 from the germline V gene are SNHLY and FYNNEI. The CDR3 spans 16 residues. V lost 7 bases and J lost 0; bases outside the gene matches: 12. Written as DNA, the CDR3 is TGTGCCAGCACCCTCACCGGGGGGACTTACTCCTACGAGCAGTACTTC. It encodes CASTLTGGTYSYEQYF. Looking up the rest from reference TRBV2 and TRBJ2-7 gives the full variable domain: EPEVTQTPSHQVTQMGQEVILRCVPISNHLYFYWYRQILGQKVEFLVSFYNNEISEKSEIFDDQFSVERPDGSNFTLKIRSTKLEDSAMYFCASTLTGGTYSYEQYFGPGTRLTVT.

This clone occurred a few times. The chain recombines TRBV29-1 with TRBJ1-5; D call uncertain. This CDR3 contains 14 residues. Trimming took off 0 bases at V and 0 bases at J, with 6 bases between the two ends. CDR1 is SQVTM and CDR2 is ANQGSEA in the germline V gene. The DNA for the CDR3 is TGCAGCGTTGAAGAGCCAGGTAGCAATCAGCCCCAGCATTTT. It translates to CSVEEPGSNQPQHF.

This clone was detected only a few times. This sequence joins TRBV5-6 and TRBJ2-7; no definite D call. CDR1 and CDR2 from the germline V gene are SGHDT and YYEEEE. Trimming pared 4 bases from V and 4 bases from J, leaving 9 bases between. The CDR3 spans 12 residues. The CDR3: CASSPRGYEQYF. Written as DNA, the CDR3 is TGTGCCAGCAGCCCCCGAGGATACGAGCAGTACTTC.